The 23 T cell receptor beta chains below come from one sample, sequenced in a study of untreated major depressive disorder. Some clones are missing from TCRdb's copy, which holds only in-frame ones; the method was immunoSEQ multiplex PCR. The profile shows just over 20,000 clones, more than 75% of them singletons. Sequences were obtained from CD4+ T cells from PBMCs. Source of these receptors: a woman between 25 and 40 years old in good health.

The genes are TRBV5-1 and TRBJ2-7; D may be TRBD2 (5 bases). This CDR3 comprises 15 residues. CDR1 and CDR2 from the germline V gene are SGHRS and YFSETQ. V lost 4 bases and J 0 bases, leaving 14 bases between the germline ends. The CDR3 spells CASSLEGWSSYEQYF. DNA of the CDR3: TGCGCCAGCAGCCTTGAGGGTTGGTCCTCCTACGAGCAGTACTTC.

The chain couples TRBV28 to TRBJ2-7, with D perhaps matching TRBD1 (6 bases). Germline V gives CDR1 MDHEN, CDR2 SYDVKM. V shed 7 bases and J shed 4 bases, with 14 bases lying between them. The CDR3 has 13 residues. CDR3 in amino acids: CASILSTGYEQYF. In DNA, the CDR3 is TGTGCCAGCATCTTAAGTACAGGGTACGAGCAGTACTTC.

CDR3 loop: CASRDRASTDTQYF. For the CDR3, the DNA is TGTGCCAGCAGAGACAGGGCTAGCACAGATACGCAGTATTTT. This chain joins TRBV6-4 and TRBJ2-3; TRBD1 matches at 7 bases. With V trimmed by 6 bases and J by 0 bases, 3 bases remained unmatched. The CDR3 consists of 14 residues. CDR1 is MRHNA, CDR2 SNTAGT, per germline.

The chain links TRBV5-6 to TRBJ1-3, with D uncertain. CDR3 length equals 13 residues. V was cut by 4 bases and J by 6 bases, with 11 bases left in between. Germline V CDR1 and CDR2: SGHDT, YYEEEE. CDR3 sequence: CASSKAGENTIYF. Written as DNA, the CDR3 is TGTGCCAGCAGCAAGGCGGGAGAAAACACCATATATTTT. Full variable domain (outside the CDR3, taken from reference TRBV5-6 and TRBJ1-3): DAGVTQSPTHLIKTRGQQVTLRCSPKSGHDTVSWYQQALGQGPQFIFQYYEEEERQRGNFPDRFSGHQFPNYSSELNVNALLLGDSALYLCASSKAGENTIYFGEGSWLTVV.

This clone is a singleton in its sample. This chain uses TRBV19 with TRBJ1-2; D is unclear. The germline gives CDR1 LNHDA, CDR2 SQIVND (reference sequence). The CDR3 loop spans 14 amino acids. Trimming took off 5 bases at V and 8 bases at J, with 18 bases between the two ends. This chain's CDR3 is CASSPTPPVRGYTF. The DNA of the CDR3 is TGTGCCAGTAGTCCCACCCCTCCGGTGCGGGGCTACACCTTC.

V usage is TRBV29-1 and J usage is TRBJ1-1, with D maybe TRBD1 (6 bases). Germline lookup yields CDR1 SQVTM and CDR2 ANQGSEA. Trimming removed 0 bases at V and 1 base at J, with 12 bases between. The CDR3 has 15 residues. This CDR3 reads CSVEDSGAGNTEAFF. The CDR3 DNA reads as TGCAGCGTTGAAGATTCGGGGGCAGGGAACACTGAAGCTTTCTTT.

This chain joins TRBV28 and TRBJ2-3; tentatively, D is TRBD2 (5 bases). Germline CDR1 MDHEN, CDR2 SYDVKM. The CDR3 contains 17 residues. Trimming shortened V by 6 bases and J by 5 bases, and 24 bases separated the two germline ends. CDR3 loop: CASRHAGGPPIGDTQYF. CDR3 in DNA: TGTGCCAGCAGACACGCGGGCGGCCCCCCCATCGGAGATACGCAGTATTTT.

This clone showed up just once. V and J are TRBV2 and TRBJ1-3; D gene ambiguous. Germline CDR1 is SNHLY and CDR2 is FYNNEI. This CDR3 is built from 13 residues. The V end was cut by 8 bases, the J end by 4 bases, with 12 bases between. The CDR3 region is CASLGFAGNTIYF. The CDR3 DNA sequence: TGTGCCAGCCTGGGGTTCGCGGGAAACACCATATATTTT.

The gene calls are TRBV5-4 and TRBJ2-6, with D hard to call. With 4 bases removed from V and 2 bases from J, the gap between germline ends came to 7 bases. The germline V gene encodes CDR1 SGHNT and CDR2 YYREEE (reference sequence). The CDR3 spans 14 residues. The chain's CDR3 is CASSPLTGANVLTF. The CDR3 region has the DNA TGTGCCAGCAGCCCCCTAACTGGGGCCAACGTCCTGACTTTC.

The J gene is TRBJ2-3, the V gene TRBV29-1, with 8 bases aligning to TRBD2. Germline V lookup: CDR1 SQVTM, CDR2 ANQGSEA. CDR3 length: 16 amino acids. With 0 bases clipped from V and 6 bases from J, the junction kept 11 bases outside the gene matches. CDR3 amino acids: CSVEERRRRGDDTQYF. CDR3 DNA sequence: TGCAGCGTTGAAGAAAGGAGGAGGCGGGGGGATGATACGCAGTATTTT.

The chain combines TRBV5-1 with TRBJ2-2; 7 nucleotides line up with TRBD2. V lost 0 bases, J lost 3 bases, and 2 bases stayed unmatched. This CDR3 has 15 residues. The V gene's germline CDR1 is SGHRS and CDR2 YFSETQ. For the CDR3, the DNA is TGCGCCAGCAGCTTGGCGGGGGGAGACACCGGGGAGCTGTTTTTT. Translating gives CASSLAGGDTGELFF. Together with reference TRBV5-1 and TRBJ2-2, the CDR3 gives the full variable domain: KAGVTQTPRYLIKTRGQQVTLSCSPISGHRSVSWYQQTPGQGLQFLFEYFSETQRNKGNFPGRFSGRQFSNSRSEMNVSTLELGDSALYLCASSLAGGDTGELFFGEGSRLTVL.

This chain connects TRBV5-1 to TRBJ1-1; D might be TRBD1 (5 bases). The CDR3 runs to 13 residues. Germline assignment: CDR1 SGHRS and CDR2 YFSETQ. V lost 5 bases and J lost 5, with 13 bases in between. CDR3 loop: CASRGHEGTEAFF. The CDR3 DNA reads TGCGCCAGCAGAGGTCACGAGGGGACTGAAGCTTTCTTT.

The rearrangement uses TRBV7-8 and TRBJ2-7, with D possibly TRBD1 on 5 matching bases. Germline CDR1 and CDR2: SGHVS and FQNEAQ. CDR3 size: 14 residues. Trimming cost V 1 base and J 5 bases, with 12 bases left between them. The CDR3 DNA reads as TGTGCCAGCAGCTTAGGGGCAGGGATTAACGAGCAGTACTTC. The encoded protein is CASSLGAGINEQYF. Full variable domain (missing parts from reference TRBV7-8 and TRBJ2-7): GAGVSQSPRYKVAKRGQDVALRCDPISGHVSLFWYQQALGQGPEFLTYFQNEAQLDKSGLPSDRFFAERPEGSVSTLKIQRTQQEDSAVYLCASSLGAGINEQYFGPGTRLTVT.

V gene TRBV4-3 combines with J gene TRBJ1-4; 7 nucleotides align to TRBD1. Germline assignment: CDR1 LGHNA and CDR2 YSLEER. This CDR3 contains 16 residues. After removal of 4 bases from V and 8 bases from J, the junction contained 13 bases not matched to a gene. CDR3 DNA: TGCGCCAGCAGCCTAATCGAGACAGGGTGGAGGGAAAAACTGTTTTTT. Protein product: CASSLIETGWREKLFF.

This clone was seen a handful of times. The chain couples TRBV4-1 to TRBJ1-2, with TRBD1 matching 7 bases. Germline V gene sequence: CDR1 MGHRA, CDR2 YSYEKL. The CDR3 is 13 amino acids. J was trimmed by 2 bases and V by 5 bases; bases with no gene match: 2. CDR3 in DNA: TGCGCCAGCAGCTCGGGACAGAACTATGGCTACACCTTC. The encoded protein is CASSSGQNYGYTF.

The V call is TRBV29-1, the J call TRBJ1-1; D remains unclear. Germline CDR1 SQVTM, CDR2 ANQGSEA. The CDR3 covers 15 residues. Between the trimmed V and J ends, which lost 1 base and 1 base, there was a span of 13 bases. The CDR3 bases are TGCAGCGTTGAAGGGCCGGGAGGAAGGAACACTGAAGCTTTCTTT. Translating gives CSVEGPGGRNTEAFF.

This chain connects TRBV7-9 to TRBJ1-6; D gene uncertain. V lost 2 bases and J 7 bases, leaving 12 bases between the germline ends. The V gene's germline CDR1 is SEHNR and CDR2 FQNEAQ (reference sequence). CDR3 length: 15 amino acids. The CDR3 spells CASSLILGFNSPLHF. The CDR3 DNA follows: TGTGCCAGCAGCTTAATACTGGGCTTCAATTCACCCCTCCACTTT.

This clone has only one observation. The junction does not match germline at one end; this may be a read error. The CDR3 loop reads CASSGGRALRF. The CDR3 coding sequence is TGTGCCAGCAGCGGTGGCAGGGCCCTGCGCTTT. The chain uses TRBV28 and TRBJ1-6; TRBD1 might be the D (5 bases). This CDR3 has 11 residues. The germline V gene encodes CDR1 MDHEN and CDR2 SYDVKM.

The CDR3 DNA is TGTGCCAGCAGCTCAAGGTCGGCCACTGAAGCTTTCTTT. It translates to CASSSRSATEAFF. This chain uses TRBV7-8 with TRBJ1-1; D call uncertain. Trimming stripped 4 bases from V and 4 bases from J, with 10 bases between. The CDR3 extends over 13 amino acids. Germline lookup yields CDR1 SGHVS and CDR2 FQNEAQ.

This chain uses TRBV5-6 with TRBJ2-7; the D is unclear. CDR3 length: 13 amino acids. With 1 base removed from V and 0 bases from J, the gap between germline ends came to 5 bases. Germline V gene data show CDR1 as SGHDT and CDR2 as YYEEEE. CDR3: CASSLRSSYEQYF. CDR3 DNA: TGTGCCAGCAGCTTGAGGAGCTCCTACGAGCAGTACTTC.

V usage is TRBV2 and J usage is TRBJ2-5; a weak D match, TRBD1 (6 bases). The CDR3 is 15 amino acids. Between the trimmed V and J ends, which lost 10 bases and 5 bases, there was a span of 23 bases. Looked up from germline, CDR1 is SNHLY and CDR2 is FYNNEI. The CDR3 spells CATSSGASRGETQYF. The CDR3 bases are TGTGCCACCTCATCAGGGGCCTCCCGAGGGGAGACCCAGTACTTC.

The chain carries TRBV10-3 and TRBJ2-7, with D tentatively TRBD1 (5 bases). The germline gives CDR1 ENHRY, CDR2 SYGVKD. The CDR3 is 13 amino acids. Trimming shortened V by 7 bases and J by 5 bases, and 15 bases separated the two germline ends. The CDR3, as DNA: TGTGCCATCAACAGAGGCCAGGGTGACGAGCAGTACTTC. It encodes CAINRGQGDEQYF.

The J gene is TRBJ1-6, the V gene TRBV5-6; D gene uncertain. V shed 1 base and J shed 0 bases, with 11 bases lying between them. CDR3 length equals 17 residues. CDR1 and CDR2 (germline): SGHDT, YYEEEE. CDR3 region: CASSLTYSNSYNSPLHF. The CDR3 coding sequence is TGTGCCAGCAGCTTGACGTATAGTAACTCCTATAATTCACCCCTCCACTTT.